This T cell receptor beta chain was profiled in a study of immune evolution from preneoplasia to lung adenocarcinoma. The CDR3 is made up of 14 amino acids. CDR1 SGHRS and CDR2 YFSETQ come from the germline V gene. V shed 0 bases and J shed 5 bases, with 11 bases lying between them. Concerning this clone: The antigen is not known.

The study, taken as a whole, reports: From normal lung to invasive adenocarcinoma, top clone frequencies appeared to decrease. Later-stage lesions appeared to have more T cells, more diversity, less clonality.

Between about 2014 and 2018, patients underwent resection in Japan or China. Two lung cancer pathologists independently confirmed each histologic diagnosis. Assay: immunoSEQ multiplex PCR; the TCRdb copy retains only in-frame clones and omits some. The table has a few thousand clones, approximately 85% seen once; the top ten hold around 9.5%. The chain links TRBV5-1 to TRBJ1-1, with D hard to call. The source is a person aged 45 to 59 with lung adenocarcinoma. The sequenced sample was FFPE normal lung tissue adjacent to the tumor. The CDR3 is CASSLGRRWTEAFF. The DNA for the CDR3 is TGCGCCAGCAGCTTGGGAAGGAGGTGGACTGAAGCTTTCTTT. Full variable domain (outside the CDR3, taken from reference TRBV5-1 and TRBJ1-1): KAGVTQTPRYLIKTRGQQVTLSCSPISGHRSVSWYQQTPGQGLQFLFEYFSETQRNKGNFPGRFSGRQFSNSRSEMNVSTLELGDSALYLCASSLGRRWTEAFFGQGTRLTVV.